These T cell receptor beta chains were read from a single sample in a study of blood T cells in healthy people across ages. TCRdb re-derived calls from the 5' RACE reads in MiXCR, one entry per CDR3 protein. The table includes over a million distinct CDR3 sequences, around 55% detected once. The sequenced sample consisted of blood. The receptors derive from a man between 18 and 29 years old in good health. Each CDR3 is given with its conserved first and last residue. Fields, in order: CDR3 DNA, CDR3 protein, V gene, clone size, D gene, J gene. A D gene is named only where the DNA matches it firmly. Only some rows state a clone size, as once, few, many or a class for expanded clones.

CDR3 DNA: TGCAGTGCAAGACTAGTCACCTACAATGAGCAGTTCTTC; CDR3 protein: CSARLVTYNEQFF; V gene: TRBV20-1; clone size: NA; D gene: NA; J gene: TRBJ2-1
CDR3 DNA: TGTGCCAGCAGTTACGCGACTAGCCTCAATGAGCAGTACTTC; CDR3 protein: CASSYATSLNEQYF; V gene: TRBV6-5; clone size: NA; D gene: TRBD2; J gene: TRBJ2-5
CDR3 DNA: TGCAGCGTTGAAGATCCCGGCCCCCACAGGGGGCGAGAGACCCAGTACTTC; CDR3 protein: CSVEDPGPHRGRETQYF; V gene: TRBV29-1; clone size: NA; D gene: TRBD1; J gene: TRBJ2-5
CDR3 DNA: TGCAGCGCCCTACTAGGACGTGACGAGCAGTACTTC; CDR3 protein: CSALLGRDEQYF; V gene: TRBV29-1; clone size: NA; D gene: NA; J gene: TRBJ2-7
CDR3 DNA: TGTGCCAGCAGTCTTCACTCAGGCTACGAGCAGTACTTC; CDR3 protein: CASSLHSGYEQYF; V gene: TRBV27; clone size: NA; D gene: NA; J gene: TRBJ2-7
CDR3 DNA: TGCAGTGCGGTTGGGCAAAACTACTACGAGCAGTACTTC; CDR3 protein: CSAVGQNYYEQYF; V gene: TRBV20-1; clone size: NA; D gene: NA; J gene: TRBJ2-7
CDR3 DNA: TGTGCCAGCACCTCCGGTGGGGAGGGCATTGGCAATGAGCAGTTCTTC; CDR3 protein: CASTSGGEGIGNEQFF; V gene: TRBV2; clone size: NA; D gene: TRBD2; J gene: TRBJ2-1
CDR3 DNA: TGCAGCGTCGAGACAGGGACTCGAGAGCAGTTCTTC; CDR3 protein: CSVETGTREQFF; V gene: TRBV29-1; clone size: few; D gene: NA; J gene: TRBJ2-1
CDR3 DNA: TGTGCCAGCAGTTGGGGGCTCGGCTACACCTTC; CDR3 protein: CASSWGLGYTF; V gene: TRBV25-1; clone size: NA; D gene: NA; J gene: TRBJ1-2
CDR3 DNA: TGTGCCAGCAGTTCCATTCGCATGGTTTTGGATGAAAAACTGTTTTTT; CDR3 protein: CASSSIRMVLDEKLFF; V gene: TRBV28; clone size: NA; D gene: NA; J gene: TRBJ1-4
CDR3 DNA: TGTGCCATCAGTCAGGGGGCCTCCTACGGGCAGTACTTC; CDR3 protein: CAISQGASYGQYF; V gene: TRBV10-3; clone size: NA; D gene: TRBD1; J gene: TRBJ2-7
CDR3 DNA: TGTGCCAGCAGCCAACTACTAACGGGAGCCGGAGGTCAAGAGACCCAGTACTTC; CDR3 protein: CASSQLLTGAGGQETQYF; V gene: TRBV4-2; clone size: NA; D gene: NA; J gene: TRBJ2-5
CDR3 DNA: TGCAGCTCTGACCGGGGCGGACAAGAGACCCAGTACTTC; CDR3 protein: CSSDRGGQETQYF; V gene: TRBV29-1; clone size: NA; D gene: NA; J gene: TRBJ2-5
CDR3 DNA: TGCGCCAGCAGCCAAGAGCGGCTGCCGGCTAATGAGCAGTTCTTC; CDR3 protein: CASSQERLPANEQFF; V gene: TRBV4-1; clone size: NA; D gene: NA; J gene: TRBJ2-1
CDR3 DNA: TGTGCCAGCAGTCAATCGGGACAGGGTCCGGTCACTGAAGCTTTCTTT; CDR3 protein: CASSQSGQGPVTEAFF; V gene: TRBV27; clone size: NA; D gene: TRBD1; J gene: TRBJ1-1
CDR3 DNA: TGTGCCAGCAGTGAAGCGTTAAGCGGGAGCGCGTACAATGAGCAGTTCTTC; CDR3 protein: CASSEALSGSAYNEQFF; V gene: TRBV2; clone size: NA; D gene: TRBD2; J gene: TRBJ2-1
CDR3 DNA: TGCAGTGCTAGATCGCGTCAGGGGACCTACGAGCAGTACTTC; CDR3 protein: CSARSRQGTYEQYF; V gene: TRBV20-1; clone size: NA; D gene: NA; J gene: TRBJ2-7
CDR3 DNA: TGTGCCAGCAGTCCGGGACTAGGTTCGTACGAGCAGTACTTC; CDR3 protein: CASSPGLGSYEQYF; V gene: TRBV12-3/TRBV12-4; clone size: few; D gene: TRBD2; J gene: TRBJ2-7
CDR3 DNA: TGTGCCAGCAGTTTAACGAGCGGGAGGGGATGGTCCTACAATGAGCAGTTCTTC; CDR3 protein: CASSLTSGRGWSYNEQFF; V gene: TRBV27; clone size: NA; D gene: TRBD2; J gene: TRBJ2-1
CDR3 DNA: TGTGCCAGCAGTCTCTGGACAGGCGGGGACTCCTACAATGAGCAGTTCTTC; CDR3 protein: CASSLWTGGDSYNEQFF; V gene: TRBV27; clone size: NA; D gene: NA; J gene: TRBJ2-1
CDR3 DNA: TGTGCCAGCGGTTCGACAGATACCGGGGAGCTGTTTTTT; CDR3 protein: CASGSTDTGELFF; V gene: TRBV6-5; clone size: NA; D gene: NA; J gene: TRBJ2-2
CDR3 DNA: TGCAGTGGTCGAGCCGGGACAAGTTACGAGCAGTACTTC; CDR3 protein: CSGRAGTSYEQYF; V gene: TRBV20-1; clone size: NA; D gene: NA; J gene: TRBJ2-7
CDR3 DNA: TGTGCCACCAGCAGAGATGGATTCTCCGGGACTGAGCAGTTCTTC; CDR3 protein: CATSRDGFSGTEQFF; V gene: TRBV15; clone size: NA; D gene: NA; J gene: TRBJ2-1
CDR3 DNA: TGTGCCAGCAGCCTCGACAGGGGCTATCTTACCTACGAGCAGTACTTC; CDR3 protein: CASSLDRGYLTYEQYF; V gene: TRBV7-2; clone size: few; D gene: TRBD1; J gene: TRBJ2-7
CDR3 DNA: TGCGCCAGCAGCCAATTCAGGGGAGGAGAGCAGTACTTC; CDR3 protein: CASSQFRGGEQYF; V gene: TRBV4-1; clone size: few; D gene: NA; J gene: TRBJ2-7
CDR3 DNA: TGTGCCAGCAGTTTCGGGGGGATCCACGAGCAGTACTTC; CDR3 protein: CASSFGGIHEQYF; V gene: TRBV27; clone size: NA; D gene: TRBD2; J gene: TRBJ2-7
CDR3 DNA: TGCAGTGCTAGAGTTCCAGGGAGGGACAAAAACATTCAGTACTTC; CDR3 protein: CSARVPGRDKNIQYF; V gene: TRBV20-1; clone size: few; D gene: TRBD2; J gene: TRBJ2-4
CDR3 DNA: TGTGCCAGCAGCGTAGCAGCGGGAGGGGGCTACGAGCAGTACTTC; CDR3 protein: CASSVAAGGGYEQYF; V gene: TRBV9; clone size: NA; D gene: TRBD2; J gene: TRBJ2-7
CDR3 DNA: TGTGCCATCAGTGAAGGAGGGACAAACAATGAGCAGTTCTTC; CDR3 protein: CAISEGGTNNEQFF; V gene: TRBV10-3; clone size: NA; D gene: NA; J gene: TRBJ2-1
CDR3 DNA: TGCGCCAGCAGTCCCCCCCGAGTGGGGGATCGCTACGAGCAGTACTTC; CDR3 protein: CASSPPRVGDRYEQYF; V gene: TRBV5-1; clone size: NA; D gene: NA; J gene: TRBJ2-7
CDR3 DNA: TGTGCCAGCAGTTTATTGGGGAGTAATTCACCCCTCCACTTT; CDR3 protein: CASSLLGSNSPLHF; V gene: TRBV27; clone size: NA; D gene: NA; J gene: TRBJ1-6
CDR3 DNA: TGCAGCCTATTATTAGGGTACGAGCAGTACTTC; CDR3 protein: CSLLLGYEQYF; V gene: TRBV20-1; clone size: NA; D gene: NA; J gene: TRBJ2-7
CDR3 DNA: TGTGCCAGCAAACCCAGCGGGCCGAGGAGTGGCGAGCAGTACTTC; CDR3 protein: CASKPSGPRSGEQYF; V gene: TRBV6-5; clone size: many; D gene: NA; J gene: TRBJ2-7
CDR3 DNA: TGCGCCAGCAGCCCACTGGACGGGAGCCCGGTGGACATTCAGTACTTC; CDR3 protein: CASSPLDGSPVDIQYF; V gene: TRBV4-1; clone size: few; D gene: NA; J gene: TRBJ2-4
CDR3 DNA: TGTGCCAGCAGTTACGGGACAGTAATGAACACTGAAGCTTTCTTT; CDR3 protein: CASSYGTVMNTEAFF; V gene: TRBV6-6; clone size: NA; D gene: TRBD1; J gene: TRBJ1-1
CDR3 DNA: TGTGCCAGCAATCTGGGACAACTCAATCAGCCCCAGCATTTT; CDR3 protein: CASNLGQLNQPQHF; V gene: TRBV6-2/TRBV6-3; clone size: few; D gene: NA; J gene: TRBJ1-5
CDR3 DNA: TGCAGTGCTGTAGACAGGCCCTCATCCCACCTTTTCACAGATACGCAGTATTTT; CDR3 protein: CSAVDRPSSHLFTDTQYF; V gene: TRBV20-1; clone size: once; D gene: NA; J gene: TRBJ2-3
CDR3 DNA: TGTGCCAGCAGTTTACTCCCCTCGGGCTCCTACAATGAGCAGTTCTTC; CDR3 protein: CASSLLPSGSYNEQFF; V gene: TRBV27; clone size: NA; D gene: NA; J gene: TRBJ2-1
CDR3 DNA: TGCGCCAGCAGCCAGTCCGTACAGGGTTTTTACGAGCAGTACTTC; CDR3 protein: CASSQSVQGFYEQYF; V gene: TRBV4-1; clone size: NA; D gene: NA; J gene: TRBJ2-7
CDR3 DNA: TGTGCCATCAGTGGGAGCCGGGACAGAAGCTCCTACGAGCAGTACTTC; CDR3 protein: CAISGSRDRSSYEQYF; V gene: TRBV10-3; clone size: NA; D gene: TRBD1; J gene: TRBJ2-7
CDR3 DNA: TGCAGTGCTCCGGGACAGAACACAGATACGCAGTATTTT; CDR3 protein: CSAPGQNTDTQYF; V gene: TRBV20-1; clone size: few; D gene: TRBD1; J gene: TRBJ2-3
CDR3 DNA: TGTGCCAGCGGGAAAAACAGGGGGCTGGAAGAGACCCAGTACTTC; CDR3 protein: CASGKNRGLEETQYF; V gene: TRBV12-3/TRBV12-4; clone size: few; D gene: TRBD1; J gene: TRBJ2-5
CDR3 DNA: TGTGCCAGCAGTTTGCCCCGGGGGGGGCACACCGGGGAGCTGTTTTTT; CDR3 protein: CASSLPRGGHTGELFF; V gene: TRBV12-3/TRBV12-4; clone size: NA; D gene: TRBD2; J gene: TRBJ2-2
CDR3 DNA: TGCAGTGCTAGGGGTGGGGGCAGATACAATGAGCAGTTCTTC; CDR3 protein: CSARGGGRYNEQFF; V gene: TRBV20-1; clone size: NA; D gene: NA; J gene: TRBJ2-1
CDR3 DNA: TGCGCCAGCCACCTAGTCCGGGGCCCCTCCTACAATGAGCAGTTCTTC; CDR3 protein: CASHLVRGPSYNEQFF; V gene: TRBV5-1; clone size: NA; D gene: NA; J gene: TRBJ2-1
CDR3 DNA: TGTGCCAGCAGCGCTGGTACAGGGGGGTTCAATCAGCCCCAGCATTTT; CDR3 protein: CASSAGTGGFNQPQHF; V gene: TRBV3-1; clone size: NA; D gene: TRBD1; J gene: TRBJ1-5
CDR3 DNA: TGCGCCAGCAGCCCCCGGGACAGTCCTAGCACAGATACGCAGTATTTT; CDR3 protein: CASSPRDSPSTDTQYF; V gene: TRBV4-1; clone size: few; D gene: TRBD1; J gene: TRBJ2-3
CDR3 DNA: TGTGCCATCAGTGAGTCGAATTCGGGGCACGATCTCTACGAGCAGTACTTC; CDR3 protein: CAISESNSGHDLYEQYF; V gene: TRBV10-3; clone size: NA; D gene: NA; J gene: TRBJ2-7
CDR3 DNA: TGCAGTGCTCGGCCCGGGACTAGCGGGAGGCTCGACACAGATACGCAGTATTTT; CDR3 protein: CSARPGTSGRLDTDTQYF; V gene: TRBV20-1; clone size: NA; D gene: TRBD2; J gene: TRBJ2-3
CDR3 DNA: TGCAGTGCTAGGACACCAGGGGGATGGGGCTACACCTTC; CDR3 protein: CSARTPGGWGYTF; V gene: TRBV20-1; clone size: NA; D gene: TRBD1; J gene: TRBJ1-2
CDR3 DNA: TGCAGTGCTAGCCTGGGGAACAGGGTAGTCAATGGCTACACCTTC; CDR3 protein: CSASLGNRVVNGYTF; V gene: TRBV20-1; clone size: NA; D gene: NA; J gene: TRBJ1-2
CDR3 DNA: TGCGCCAGCAGCTCGGACAGTGAAGAGACCCAGTACTTC; CDR3 protein: CASSSDSEETQYF; V gene: TRBV5-1; clone size: NA; D gene: NA; J gene: TRBJ2-5
CDR3 DNA: TGTGCCAGCAGTATGCAGGGGGGGGAGGTCACAGATACGCAGTATTTT; CDR3 protein: CASSMQGGEVTDTQYF; V gene: TRBV6-2/TRBV6-3; clone size: NA; D gene: NA; J gene: TRBJ2-3
CDR3 DNA: TGTGCCAGCACCCGGACGGGGGACACCGGGGAGCTGTTTTTT; CDR3 protein: CASTRTGDTGELFF; V gene: TRBV27; clone size: NA; D gene: NA; J gene: TRBJ2-2
CDR3 DNA: TGTGCCAGCAGCCAAGATATAAGTTGGGGGCCTTACAATGAGCAGTTCTTC; CDR3 protein: CASSQDISWGPYNEQFF; V gene: TRBV3-1; clone size: NA; D gene: NA; J gene: TRBJ2-1
CDR3 DNA: TGCAGCGTTGTTGGACCAACCGGGACAGGGGGGTTTGAGCAGTACTTC; CDR3 protein: CSVVGPTGTGGFEQYF; V gene: TRBV29-1; clone size: NA; D gene: TRBD1; J gene: TRBJ2-7
CDR3 DNA: TGCAGTGCGAGTGGGGCCAGACGGGATACGCAGTATTTT; CDR3 protein: CSASGARRDTQYF; V gene: TRBV20-1; clone size: NA; D gene: NA; J gene: TRBJ2-3
CDR3 DNA: TGTGCCAGCAGTTACGGTTTTGGGGGAGAGTACCAAGAGACCCAGTACTTC; CDR3 protein: CASSYGFGGEYQETQYF; V gene: TRBV6-5; clone size: NA; D gene: NA; J gene: TRBJ2-5
CDR3 DNA: TGTGCCAGCAGCGTAGCGGGACAGGGGATCTACGAGCAGTACTTC; CDR3 protein: CASSVAGQGIYEQYF; V gene: TRBV9; clone size: NA; D gene: TRBD1; J gene: TRBJ2-7
CDR3 DNA: TGTGCCCTCAGCTCAGATGGGACTAGCGGTAAGCAGTACTTC; CDR3 protein: CALSSDGTSGKQYF; V gene: TRBV10-3; clone size: NA; D gene: TRBD2; J gene: TRBJ2-7